This T cell receptor beta chain was observed in a study of T cells in localized non-small cell lung cancer. Some clones are missing from TCRdb's copy, which holds only in-frame ones; the method was immunoSEQ multiplex PCR. The sample contains 10,000 to 15,000 clones, 84% of which appear only once. This CDR3 is 16 amino acids long. The germline V gene encodes CDR1 MNHEY and CDR2 SMNVEV (reference sequence). V trimming: 3 bases; J trimming: 4 bases; junction bases outside the gene matches: 9. Regarding the study as a whole: Longer overall survival associated with higher blood T cell density; shorter survival with higher adjacent-lung clonality. Appearing in adjacent lung were a median approximately 50 of the top 100 tumor clones. There was higher T cell clonality in uninvolved adjacent lung than in tumor, and it was highest there. Owing to sequencing of a solitary tumor region, heterogeneity cannot be discounted.

To note about this clone: Its antigen remains unidentified.

The TCR comes from a male donor at least 60 years old with stage I squamous cell lung carcinoma. Sequencing used peripheral blood, obtained before any cancer treatment. The V and J genes are TRBV27 and TRBJ2-1, with 7 bases aligning to TRBD2. CDR3 in amino acids: CASSLAPAGVYNEQFF. CDR3 DNA sequence: TGTGCCAGCAGTTTGGCCCCTGCGGGAGTTTACAATGAGCAGTTCTTC.